Here is one T cell receptor (beta chain) with its context. Its antigen is currently unknown. V lost 2 bases and J lost 1, with 14 bases in between. The germline V gene encodes CDR1 SGHDN and CDR2 FVKESK. This CDR3 contains 16 residues. 5'-RACE, quantitative and with molecular barcodes, yielded the TCR beta libraries. TCRdb used MiXCR to reprocess the 5' RACE reads, holding one entry per CDR3 protein. In the table there are 200,000 to 250,000 distinct CDR3 sequences, 7% to 8% of which are singletons. These data are taken from a study of CD8 T cells in ankylosing spondylitis. Whole-study findings and limits: Among TCR beta sequences, a motif of under ten highly homologous variants appeared characteristic of ankylosing spondylitis blood.

The source material was blood, either unsorted or a sorted T cell fraction (not recorded which). The chain has TRBV14 and TRBJ2-5; weak D call: TRBD1 (5 bases). The clonotype comes from a male donor with ankylosing spondylitis. CDR3 bases: TGTGCCAGCAGCCAACGAGTCAGGGCGAGCCAAGAGACCCAGTACTTC. It codes for CASSQRVRASQETQYF.